This T cell receptor (beta chain) is from a study of Ad26.COV2.S vaccination and SARS-CoV-2 variants. Treatment in this sample: over 15 received Ad26.COV2.S at low or high dose, single or two shots; 5 received placebo; per-sample allocation not given. Collection of the samples took place on day 63 after the first injection of vaccine or placebo. The CDR3 contains 15 residues. Trimming removed 4 bases from V and 3 bases from J; junction bases left unmatched: 5. The germline CDR1 and CDR2 sequences are KGHSH and LQKENI. The repertoire was sequenced with immunoSEQ multiplex PCR; TCRdb's copy has only in-frame clones and lacks some. The sample shows 350,000 to 400,000 clones, approximately 90% of them seen only once.

The specimen comprised peripheral blood, sampled in a trial of Ad26.COV2.S vaccine versus placebo. The TCR sequence derives from a person aged 18-65 years who received the Ad26.COV2.S COVID-19 vaccine or a placebo. V and J are TRBV18 and TRBJ1-2; TRBD1 agrees at 10 bases. The CDR3 nucleotides are TGTGCCAGCTCACGCCTTGGACAGGGGGACTATGGCTACACCTTC. As protein: CASSRLGQGDYGYTF.